One T cell receptor beta chain is described in this entry. Germline V CDR1 and CDR2: SEHNR, FQNEAQ (reference sequence). V was pared by 3 bases and J by 1 base, with 15 bases between. This CDR3 contains 16 residues. Original processing notes: Estimated nucleated cell counts came from reference gene primer amplification. Repertoires were generated with immunoSEQ multiplex PCR, while TCRdb's copy carries only in-frame clones and drops some. The V and J calls and the clone size are those of that table, but D and trimming were determined from the DNA. The data contain about 150,000 clones, 65% to 85% of them singletons. This sample was included in a study of blood T cell repertoires in COVID-19. Study-wide background: T cells, B-cell-depleted T cells, or PBMCs provided the cDNA or gDNA that served as material.

Material for sequencing was peripheral blood. The rearrangement uses TRBV7-9 and TRBJ1-1, with D hard to call. This receptor was obtained from a man aged 70 or older with active or convalescent COVID-19. CDR3 in amino acids: CASSFLPQMQNTEAFF. CDR3 nucleotide sequence: TGTGCCAGCAGCTTCCTCCCCCAGATGCAGAACACTGAAGCTTTCTTT.